This T cell receptor beta chain was sequenced in a study of T cell responses to AZD1222 COVID-19 vaccine. Generated by immunoSEQ multiplex PCR, the TCRdb table keeps only in-frame clones and is missing some. The data contain about 140,000 clones, 90% to 95% of them seen just once; the ten biggest clones take up roughly an eighth. Germline V gene lookup returns CDR1 MDHEN and CDR2 SYDVKM. The CDR3 runs to 15 residues. Trimming cost V 6 bases and J 3 bases; bases outside gene matches: 8. This receptor was identified in an adult who had recovered from COVID-19. This chain uses TRBV28 with TRBJ1-5; TRBD1 aligns across 7 bases. The starting material was peripheral blood, obtained after recovery from COVID-19. The CDR3 region is CASSIQGGLNQPQHF. Written as DNA, the CDR3 is TGTGCCAGCAGCATTCAGGGGGGCCTCAATCAGCCCCAGCATTTT.